This T cell receptor (beta chain) was documented in a study of tumor-infiltrating lymphocytes in glioblastoma multiforme. Study-level points and caveats: Functional subtype sorting of these T cells was not performed. Detected clone frequencies may not reflect cell counts, being RNA-based.

The table lists this clonotype with many counts. Its cognate antigen is unknown. TCR beta libraries were built from RNA through three nested multiplex PCR rounds using modified ARM-PCR. TCRB-specific cDNA synthesis used roughly 0.55 ug of total RNA. These TCRB libraries lack any described unique molecular identifiers. TCRdb re-called the multiplex PCR reads through MiXCR, storing one row per CDR3 protein. This table has about 13,000 distinct CDR3 sequences, roughly 70% appearing once. The receptor comes from a male donor with glioblastoma. Material for sequencing was brain tumor tissue.

CDR3 in DNA: TGTGCCAGCAGCTTCCGACTAGCGGGGCCCGGGGAGCTGTTTTTT. Its translation is CASSFRLAGPGELFF. V and J are TRBV11-2 and TRBJ2-2, with 11 nucleotides matching TRBD2. The germline V gene has CDR1 SGHAT and CDR2 FQNNGV. The J segment lost 6 bases and the V segment lost 3 bases, leaving 3 bases of the junction unmatched. This CDR3 contains 15 residues.